These T cell receptor beta chains were read from a single sample in a study of tumor-infiltrating lymphocytes in primary liver carcinoma. Each CDR3 protein gets one entry after TCRdb re-called the multiplex PCR reads with MiXCR. The top ten clones hold roughly a fifth of a sample with tens of thousands of distinct CDR3 sequences, around 70% of them seen once. Sequencing was done on a sample of liver tumor tissue from sampling region 1. The receptor source for this set is a man aged 35 to 55 with primary liver carcinoma and hepatitis B virus infection. The CDR3 runs from the conserved cysteine through the conserved F or W. The D gene is left open where the match is weak. The listing skips clone size in some rows; elsewhere it reads once, few, many or a size class.

D gene,clone size,V gene,J gene,CDR3 DNA,CDR3 protein
.,.,TRBV30,TRBJ2-1,TGTGTCTGGAGCCCGAGGGATTGGGAGCAGTCCTTC,CVWSPRDWEQSF
.,.,TRBV5-4,TRBJ1-6,TGTGCCAGCAGCTTGCAGGGATTGAGGGAACAACCCCTCCACTTT,CASSLQGLREQPLHF
.,.,TRBV6-6,TRBJ1-2,TGTACCAGCTGTACCCCCACCTATGGCTACACCTTC,CTSCTPTYGYTF
.,.,TRBV6-5,TRBJ1-1,TGTGCTAGTAGTTACGCGGGGCCCGGGGATGAGGCTGAAGCTTTCTTT,CASSYAGPGDEAEAFF
.,.,TRBV6-5,TRBJ2-1,TGTACCAGCAGGCCCAGGCTGGGGGCCCTACAGTTAAATGAGCTGTTCTTC,CTSRPRLGALQLNELFF
.,.,TRBV4-1,TRBJ1-6,TGCGTCAGCAGCCGGCAAAATTCAGGAATTTCACCCCTCCACTTT,CVSSRQNSGISPLHF
.,.,TRBV6-1,TRBJ2-7,TGTGCCAGCAGTGAATCCTCGGGGACCGACGAACAGTACTTC,CASSESSGTDEQYF
TRBD2,.,TRBV29-1,TRBJ2-5,TGCAGCGCCGCCCCAACTAGCGAGATGGCCGAGACCCAGTACTTC,CSAAPTSEMAETQYF
TRBD1,.,TRBV11-2,TRBJ1-1,TGTACAAGCAGTCGAATGGGGGGACAGGGGTTCGGCACTGAGGCTTTCTTT,CTSSRMGGQGFGTEAFF
TRBD2,many,TRBV10-3,TRBJ2-1,TGTGCCATCAACGGACTAGCGGGAGGAGGAGAGCAGTTCTTC,CAINGLAGGGEQFF
.,few,TRBV11-2,TRBJ1-4,TGTGCCAGCAGGGATACAGAGGGCAATGAAAGACTGTTTTTT,CASRDTEGNERLFF
TRBD1,.,TRBV12-3/TRBV12-4,TRBJ1-2,TGTGGCAGCAGTTTAAGGGACAGACCTAACTATGACTACACCTTT,CGSSLRDRPNYDYTF
.,.,TRBV29-1,TRBJ2-4,TGCAGCGTTGACACGGAGGGCCAGGCATACTTC,CSVDTEGQAYF
.,.,TRBV7-2,TRBJ1-5,TGTGCCAGTAGCTTAGTGGCAGATCAGCTCCAGCATTTT,CASSLVADQLQHF
.,.,TRBV29-1,TRBJ2-7,TGCAGCGCCAGCCGGGACCGAGTCTACGAGCACTACTTC,CSASRDRVYEHYF
TRBD1,.,TRBV11-2,TRBJ2-5,TGTGCCAGGAGCTTAGGGACAGCGCAAGAGACCCAATATTTC,CARSLGTAQETQYF
.,.,TRBV5-4,TRBJ1-1,TGTGCCAGCAGCACGGGATTCCCGAACACTGAAGTTTTCTTT,CASSTGFPNTEVFF
.,.,TRBV6-1,TRBJ1-1,TGTGCCAGGACGATACCTGGGAACACTGAAGCTTTCTTT,CARTIPGNTEAFF
.,.,TRBV28,TRBJ2-7,TGTGCCAGCAGTTCCACCGGTGAGAAGGGACGGTACGAGCAGTACTTC,CASSSTGEKGRYEQYF
.,.,TRBV6-6,TRBJ2-7,TGTGCCAGCAGTTGCTCGGGGGGCTTAACTGGCTACGAGCAGTACTTC,CASSCSGGLTGYEQYF
TRBD2,.,TRBV4-2,TRBJ2-3,TGTGCCAGCAACCAAGATGAGGGAGCGGGAAGGGTAGATACGCAGTATTTT,CASNQDEGAGRVDTQYF
.,.,TRBV11-2,TRBJ2-3,TGTGCCAGCAGCCTCTCGACCAGCGGCAGCACAGATACGCAGTATTTT,CASSLSTSGSTDTQYF
.,.,TRBV28,TRBJ2-5,TGTGCTAGCAGTGTACTCCGGCCCCTCCAAGAGACCCCGTACTTC,CASSVLRPLQETPYF
.,.,TRBV5-1,TRBJ2-3,TGCGCCAGCAGCTTGGCTAGAGGGAGCACAGATACGCGGTATTTT,CASSLARGSTDTRYF
.,few,TRBV7-6,TRBJ2-7,TGTGCCAGCAGCTCCTTGACAGAGGCCTACGAGCAGTACTTC,CASSSLTEAYEQYF
TRBD2,.,TRBV10-3,TRBJ2-7,TGTGCCATCAGTGAGCTGGGACTAGCGGGGACCAAATACGAACAGTACTTC,CAISELGLAGTKYEQYF
.,.,TRBV29-1,TRBJ2-5,TGCAGCGTTGACCAAGAGATCCAGTATTTC,CSVDQEIQYF
.,.,TRBV7-9,TRBJ2-3,TGTGCCAGCAGCCTCGGACTGGTTCAAGATACGCAGTATTTT,CASSLGLVQDTQYF
.,.,TRBV4-1,TRBJ1-4,TGCGCCAGTAGCCAAGATACCCAGCGGCGGTCGCTGTCTTTT,CASSQDTQRRSLSF
.,many,TRBV29-1,TRBJ1-2,TGCAGCGTTGGGGGGAGCTCGAGTGGCTACACCTTC,CSVGGSSSGYTF
TRBD1,.,TRBV5-3,TRBJ2-1,TGTACCAGATGCTTCCAGGACAGGGCCTACAATGAGCAGTTCTTC,CTRCFQDRAYNEQFF
.,.,TRBV4-1,TRBJ2-1,TGCGCCAGCGGCCTTTCCCTGGGGGCGCCTAAGAATGAGCAGTTCTTC,CASGLSLGAPKNEQFF
.,once,TRBV30,TRBJ1-2,TGTGCCTGGATTTCCGGGAGTAGCTATGGCTACACCTTC,CAWISGSSYGYTF
.,.,TRBV29-1,TRBJ2-7,TGCAGCGTTGTACTAACGGGGAGATACGAGCAGTACTTC,CSVVLTGRYEQYF
.,.,TRBV6-1,TRBJ2-5,TGTGCCAGCAGTGCTTCGACAGGAGAGACACAGTACTTC,CASSASTGETQYF
.,.,TRBV11-2,TRBJ2-7,TGTGCAAGCAGCTTAACTGACACTGTCTACGGGCAATACTTC,CASSLTDTVYGQYF
TRBD1,.,TRBV19,TRBJ2-7,TGTGCCAGTAGTAAGGCGGGACAGGACGGCTACGAGCAGTACTTC,CASSKAGQDGYEQYF
.,.,TRBV5-6,TRBJ1-5,TGTGCCAGCAGCTTGAGTTTCGGACAAATCAATCAGCCCCAGCATTTT,CASSLSFGQINQPQHF
.,.,TRBV19,TRBJ2-5,TGTGCCAGTAGTATCGATGCTACACAAGAGACCCAGTACTTC,CASSIDATQETQYF
.,.,TRBV12-3/TRBV12-4,TRBJ1-1,TGTGTCAGCAGTGGTAGTTGGGACAAGGGTCGATGGGGTTTCTTT,CVSSGSWDKGRWGFF
.,.,TRBV28,TRBJ2-7,TGTGCCAGCAGTACTACCCGGAACAGGGTGGGGTCTTGGTACGAGCAGTACTTC,CASSTTRNRVGSWYEQYF
.,many,TRBV7-9,TRBJ2-7,TGTGCCAGCAGCTTCAGGGGAGCACTCTACGAGCAGTACTTC,CASSFRGALYEQYF
.,many,TRBV4-1,TRBJ1-2,TGCGCCAGCAGCCCTAGAGAAGGGCGCTATGGCTACACCTTC,CASSPREGRYGYTF
.,.,TRBV29-1,TRBJ2-3,TGCAGCGTTGAGTCGTGGCAGGGCCCAGGTTCGCAGTATTTT,CSVESWQGPGSQYF
.,.,TRBV12-3/TRBV12-4,TRBJ2-1,TGTGCCAGCAGTTTAATGATAGTGGGGGGGCCCGCCAATGAGCAGTTCTTC,CASSLMIVGGPANEQFF
.,.,TRBV6-5,TRBJ2-7,TGTGCCAGCAGTTCCTCGTACTGGCGGGCGAATATCCCCTACGGGCAGTACTTC,CASSSSYWRANIPYGQYF
TRBD1,many,TRBV27,TRBJ2-1,TGTGCCAGCACCACTCGGACAGGGGACCTGTTCTTC,CASTTRTGDLFF
.,once,TRBV29-1,TRBJ2-1,TGCAGCGTCCTCAAAGTGGTAGGTCCAAATGAGCAGTTCTTC,CSVLKVVGPNEQFF
TRBD2,.,TRBV5-1,TRBJ2-2,TGCGCCTGCAGCTGGGGACTAGCGGGAGCCGGGGAGTTGTTTTTT,CACSWGLAGAGELFF
TRBD1,.,TRBV11-2,TRBJ2-7,TGCGTCAGCAGCGCCCGGGACAGGGGTTTCTACGAGCGGTACTTC,CVSSARDRGFYERYF
.,.,TRBV30,TRBJ1-4,TGTGACTGGAGTGTCTTGGGTTCAACTAATGAAAAACTGTTTTTT,CDWSVLGSTNEKLFF
.,once,TRBV29-1,TRBJ1-2,TGCAGCGTTGAAGGAGACATGGGACGTAACTATGGCTACACCTTC,CSVEGDMGRNYGYTF
.,.,TRBV29-1,TRBJ2-7,TGCAGCGTTGAACCTGGCGCAGTGGGTGAGCAGTACTTC,CSVEPGAVGEQYF
.,.,TRBV6-5,TRBJ2-2,TGTGCCAGAAGTTACTCTACGAATCAGAGGGACTCCGGGGAGCTGTTTTTT,CARSYSTNQRDSGELFF
.,.,TRBV6-5,TRBJ2-1,TGTGCCAGCAGAGGGGTGGGGGAAGAGGAGCAGTTCTTC,CASRGVGEEEQFF
.,.,TRBV6-6,TRBJ1-5,TGTGCCAGCACTTCTTCAGGGAAAGAGCCCCAGCATTTT,CASTSSGKEPQHF
.,.,TRBV6-2/TRBV6-3,TRBJ2-6,TGTGCCGGCACCCCCAGGAGACGTGGGTCTAGCTGCGTCCCTGGGGCCAACGTCCTGACTTTC,CAGTPRRRGSSCVPGANVLTF
TRBD2,.,TRBV11-2,TRBJ2-7,TGTGCCAGCAGTCAGGGACTATCGGGTTCCCCTTTCTACGATCAGTACTTC,CASSQGLSGSPFYDQYF
.,.,TRBV4-1,TRBJ1-1,TGCACCAGCAGCCAGGAGGGGGGTATAACTGAAGCTTTCTTT,CTSSQEGGITEAFF
TRBD1,.,TRBV20-1,TRBJ1-2,TGCAGTGCTCCTCCTCAGGGGGCGGGGTATGACTACTCCTTC,CSAPPQGAGYDYSF